Shown below are 26 T cell receptor beta chains from a single sample sequenced in a study of read filtering for tumor transcriptome and immune sequencing. Molecular barcoded adaptors covering alpha/delta and beta/gamma chains were used on approximately 440 ng RNA. TCRdb itself ran the reads through MiXCR, one entry per CDR3 protein. The sample holds over 50,000 distinct CDR3 sequences; about a fifth are singletons and the top ten take about 14%. Sequencing used a population of CD138-negative cells sorted from bone marrow. These receptors were taken from a donor at least 40 years old with multiple myeloma.

This clonotype appeared many times. The rearrangement uses TRBV9 and TRBJ2-3; no definite D call. Trimming took off 0 bases at V and 6 bases at J, with 14 bases between the two ends. This CDR3 is 15 amino acids long. CDR1 and CDR2 (germline): SGDLS, YYNGEE. In DNA, the CDR3 is TGTGCCAGCAGCGTAGGCGTGGTGACCGGGGATACGCAGTATTTT. It specifies CASSVGVVTGDTQYF.

A single count supports this clonotype. A read error may be the cause here, since a much bigger clone is one base away. This chain connects TRBV4-2 to TRBJ2-1; D might be TRBD1 (5 bases). The CDR3 spans 14 residues. Germline CDR1 reads LGHNA; CDR2 reads YNFKEQ. Trimming stripped 0 bases from V and 5 bases from J, with 8 bases between. The CDR3 spells CASSQEQDHNEQFF. DNA of the CDR3: TGTGCCAGCAGCCAAGAACAGGACCACAATGAGCAGTTCTTC.

Remarks on this clonotype: The missing conserved phenylalanine or tryptophan at the end of this CDR3 makes a read error likely. This rearrangement joins TRBV20-1 to TRBJ2-1; no reliable D call. V lost 5 bases and J 10 bases, leaving 21 bases between the germline ends. The CDR3 sequence is 14 residues long. Germline assignment: CDR1 DFQATT and CDR2 SNEGSKA (reference sequence). CDR3 bases: TGCAGTGCTCCGCGCTTGCTAGGTTCTGACGAGCAGTTCCTC. Protein sequence: CSAPRLLGSDEQFL.

A remark on this clonotype: One base away lies a much larger clone, so this may be a sequencing read error. The chain carries TRBV28 and TRBJ2-1, with D perhaps matching TRBD1 (6 bases). This CDR3 has 12 residues. Between the trimmed V and J ends, which lost 11 bases and 5 bases, there was a span of 13 bases. Germline V gives CDR1 MDHEN, CDR2 SYDVKM. The CDR3 spells CASGAAHNEQFF. The CDR3 region has the DNA TGTGCCTCAGGGGCGGCGCACAATGAGCAGTTCTTC.

On this clonotype: A read error may be the cause here, since a much bigger clone is one base away. This sequence joins TRBV6-5 and TRBJ1-1, with a weak D call TRBD1 (6 bases). Germline V CDR1 and CDR2: MNHEY, SVGAGI. The V gene lost 7 bases and the J gene lost 1 base, with 19 bases spanning the gap. The CDR3 extends over 16 amino acids. CDR3 bases: TGTGCCAGCAATACCCCACAGGGAGTAAGGAACACTGAAGCTTTCTTT. This translates into CASNTPQGVRNTEAFF.

This clonotype was recorded many times. The chain couples TRBV12-3 or TRBV12-4 to TRBJ2-3; 9 bases are a match to TRBD2. This CDR3 has 18 residues. Germline trimming cut 3 bases from V and 0 bases from J; bases unmatched to any gene: 10. CDR3 sequence reads: CASSLSLAGRTSTDTQYF. CDR3 coding DNA: TGTGCCAGCAGTTTGAGTCTAGCGGGGAGAACTAGCACAGATACGCAGTATTTT.

A few counts support this clonotype. The gene calls are TRBV7-9 and TRBJ1-1; D is unresolved. The germline V gene has CDR1 SEHNR and CDR2 FQNEAQ (reference sequence). With 6 bases removed from V and 0 bases from J, the gap between germline ends came to 17 bases. The CDR3 has 16 amino acids. CDR3 sequence reads: CASSLYTGSLNTEAFF. The CDR3 DNA sequence: TGTGCCAGCAGTCTATACACCGGCAGTTTGAACACTGAAGCTTTCTTT. Complete variable domain (other parts from reference TRBV7-9 and TRBJ1-1): DTGVSQNPRHKITKRGQNVTFRCDPISEHNRLYWYRQTLGQGPEFLTYFQNEAQLEKSRLLSDRFSAERPKGSFSTLEIQRTEQGDSAMYLCASSLYTGSLNTEAFFGQGTRLTVV.

This clonotype was counted ten times or more. This chain joins TRBV7-2 and TRBJ2-3; TRBD2 matches 16 bases. CDR1 SGHTA and CDR2 FQGNSA come from the germline V gene. Unmatched junction bases numbered 7, after V lost 5 bases and J lost 5 bases. This CDR3 spans 17 amino acids. The CDR3 loop is CASSMGLAGGPLDTQYF. The CDR3 coding sequence is TGTGCCAGCAGCATGGGACTAGCGGGAGGGCCCCTAGATACGCAGTATTTT.

In this sample, this clonotype turned up many times. The rearrangement links TRBV5-1 to TRBJ1-1; D unresolved. The CDR3 sequence is 13 residues long. Trimming removed 0 bases at V and 5 bases at J, with 8 bases between. Germline V gene data show CDR1 as SGHRS and CDR2 as YFSETQ. The CDR3 DNA is TGCGCCAGCAGCTTGGATGGGAGTACTGAAGCTTTCTTT. Its translation is CASSLDGSTEAFF.

This clonotype occurred many times. This chain connects TRBV30 to TRBJ2-5; D unresolved. Trimming pared 5 bases from V and 2 bases from J, leaving 3 bases between. The CDR3 totals 10 residues. Germline V lookup: CDR1 GTSNPN, CDR2 SVGIG (reference sequence). The CDR3 is CAWEQETQYF. The CDR3 DNA reads TGTGCCTGGGAACAAGAGACCCAGTACTTC.

To note about this clonotype: The CDR3 does not close with the conserved phenylalanine or tryptophan, likely indicating a read error. This chain uses TRBV6-2 or TRBV6-3 with TRBJ1-5; no clear D. Deletions cut 0 bases from V and 5 bases from J, with 5 bases between. The CDR3 is 13 residues long. Germline assignment: CDR1 MNHEY and CDR2 SVGEGT. The CDR3: CASSYSTDQPQHL. In DNA, the CDR3 is TGTGCCAGCAGTTACTCGACCGATCAGCCCCAGCATCTT.

This clonotype has a count of ten or more. The chain carries TRBV7-3 and TRBJ2-5; a weak D match, TRBD2 (6 bases). There are 13 residues in the CDR3. V was trimmed by 5 bases and J by 1 base, leaving 8 bases between them. Germline CDR1 is SGHTA and CDR2 is FQGTGA. The CDR3 region is CASSAGPQETQYF. CDR3 DNA: TGTGCCAGCAGCGCGGGGCCCCAAGAGACCCAGTACTTC. Supplemented by reference TRBV7-3 and TRBJ2-5, the full variable domain reads GAGVSQTPSNKVTEKGKYVELRCDPISGHTALYWYRQSLGQGPEFLIYFQGTGAADDSGLPNDRFFAVRPEGSVSTLKIQRTERGDSAVYLCASSAGPQETQYFGPGTRLLVL.

For this clonotype: Possible read error: a much larger clone is one base away. J is TRBJ2-2 and V is TRBV7-6; D call uncertain. In germline, CDR1 is SGHVS, CDR2 FNYEAQ. The CDR3 is 13 amino acids. CDR3 loop: CASSRDLTWELFF. The CDR3 coding sequence is TGTGCCAGCAGCCGTGACCTCACCTGGGAGCTGTTTTTT.

As for this clonotype: This could be a read error, since a much larger clone is one nucleotide away. The V call is TRBV12-3 or TRBV12-4, the J call TRBJ2-1, with D perhaps being TRBD1 or TRBD2 (5 bases each). The CDR3 consists of 13 residues. CDR3 coding DNA: TGTGCCAGCCGGGACGACTCCTACAATGAGCCGTTCTTC. Protein sequence: CASRDDSYNEPFF.

As to this clonotype: This clone may be a read error of a much larger clone one base away. The rearrangement uses TRBV7-2 and TRBJ2-5; D gene uncertain. CDR3 length equals 15 residues. Germline V gene sequence: CDR1 SGHTA, CDR2 FQGNSA. CDR3 sequence reads: CASSLGWLGQETRYF. In nucleotides, the CDR3 is TGTGCCAGCAGCTTGGGCTGGCTGGGCCAAGAGACCCGGTACTTC. The entire variable domain, with the rest obtained from reference TRBV7-2 and TRBJ2-5, is as follows: GAGVSQSPSNKVTEKGKDVELRCDPISGHTALYWYRQSLGQGLEFLIYFQGNSAPDKSGLPSDRFSAERTGGSVSTLTIQRTQQEDSAVYLCASSLGWLGQETRYFGPGTRLLVL.

This clonotype was counted between two and nine times. With a much larger clone just one base away, this may be a read error. This chain uses TRBV20-1 with TRBJ2-1; 9 bases are a match to TRBD2. CDR3 length: 16 amino acids. The germline CDR1 and CDR2 sequences are DFQATT and SNEGSKA (reference sequence). The CDR3 loop is CSARETSGSSYNEQSF. CDR3 coding DNA: TGCAGTGCTAGAGAGACTAGCGGAAGCTCCTACAATGAGCAGTCCTTC.

Note on this clonotype: A much larger clone differs by one base, so this may be a read error. The chain joins TRBV5-1 to TRBJ2-1; maybe TRBD2 (6 bases). CDR3 length equals 17 residues. Trimming left V 7 bases short and J 6 bases short, with 26 bases between. Germline CDR1 is SGHRS and CDR2 is YFSETQ. CDR3 sequence (DNA): TGCGCCAGCGGCGGGACCGCGGGACTCCCGACGGGCAATGAGCAGTTCTTC. This translates into CASGGTAGLPTGNEQFF.

This chain joins TRBV11-2 and TRBJ2-5; 7 positions agree with TRBD2. The ends lost 5 bases at V and 5 bases at J; junction bases unmatched: 11. Germline V gene lookup returns CDR1 SGHAT and CDR2 FQNNGV. The CDR3 contains 15 residues. The CDR3 coding sequence is TGTGCCAGCAGCCCCGGGACTACTAAGATCGAGACCCAGTACTTC. This sequence encodes CASSPGTTKIETQYF.

Points on this clonotype: A read error is possible here, since a much larger clone lies one base away. The CDR3, as DNA: TGTGCCAGCAGTTACGGGGGACAAGGCCCGTCAGGGGCCAACGTCCTGACTTTC. It specifies CASSYGGQGPSGANVLTF. The chain recombines TRBV6-6 with TRBJ2-6; a possible D gene is TRBD1 (6 bases). CDR3 length equals 18 residues. Germline V gives CDR1 MNHNY, CDR2 SVGAGI (reference sequence). V lost 2 bases to trimming and J lost 4 bases, with 18 bases between them.

The rearrangement uses TRBV4-1 and TRBJ2-3, with a possible D match to TRBD2 (6 bases). V was shortened by 6 bases and J by 3 bases, with 7 bases between the two germline ends. Germline V gives CDR1 MGHRA, CDR2 YSYEKL. This CDR3 is built from 12 residues. The CDR3 sequence: CASREGTDTQYF. The DNA of the CDR3 is TGCGCCAGCAGGGAGGGAACAGATACGCAGTATTTT.

The CDR3 nucleotides are TGTGCCAGCAGCTTCCCCGCAGGATACGAGCAGTACTTC. Amino acids: CASSFPAGYEQYF. The chain carries TRBV11-2 and TRBJ2-7; no reliable D call. The CDR3 is 13 residues long. V was cut by 3 bases and J by 4 bases, with 10 bases left in between. Per germline, CDR1 SGHAT and CDR2 FQNNGV.

This clonotype was counted at least ten times. The chain uses TRBV24-1 and TRBJ2-2; perhaps TRBD1 as D (5 bases). The V end lost 7 bases, the J end lost 0 bases, and 11 bases lay between the germline ends. The CDR3 totals 15 residues. Germline values: CDR1 KGHDR, CDR2 SFDVKD. CDR3 loop: CATRSGAANTGELFF. In nucleotides, the CDR3 is TGTGCCACCAGATCTGGGGCGGCGAACACCGGGGAGCTGTTTTTT.

This clonotype came up many times. The chain carries TRBV20-1 and TRBJ1-4, with D maybe TRBD1 (6 bases). The germline CDR1 and CDR2 sequences are DFQATT and SNEGSKA (reference sequence). This CDR3 is 14 amino acids long. V lost 6 bases to trimming and J lost 10 bases, with 21 bases between them. This CDR3 is CSAPIGGSTGKLFF. The CDR3 nucleotides are TGCAGTGCCCCGATCGGGGGCTCTACGGGAAAACTGTTTTTT.

This clonotype occurred many times. The chain recombines TRBV15 with TRBJ2-1; 7 positions agree with TRBD1. CDR1 is LNHNV and CDR2 is YYDKDF in the germline V gene (reference sequence). V shed 1 base, J shed 1 base, and the junction held 1 base outside the gene matches. The CDR3 has 15 residues. CDR3 DNA: TGTGCCACCAGCAGAGGACAGGGATCCTACAATGAGCAGTTCTTC. Translation gives CATSRGQGSYNEQFF. The full variable domain, completed using reference TRBV15 and TRBJ2-1, is DAMVIQNPRYQVTQFGKPVTLSCSQTLNHNVMYWYQQKSSQAPKLLFHYYDKDFNNEADTPDNFQSRRPNTSFCFLDIRSPGLGDTAMYLCATSRGQGSYNEQFFGPGTRLTVL.

A word on this clonotype: This sequence may be a read error, since a much larger clone differs from it by one base. The J gene is TRBJ2-2, the V gene TRBV5-4, with 9 bases identical to TRBD2. V dropped 4 bases and J dropped 6; count of bases not matched to a gene: 7. Germline V CDR1 and CDR2: SGHNT, YYREEE (reference sequence). This CDR3 is 15 amino acids long. This CDR3 is CASSPQAGGPGELFF. The CDR3, as DNA: TGTGCCAGCAGCCCGCAGGCGGGAGGGCCCGGGGAGCTGTTTTTT.

This clonotype was found many times. V usage is TRBV5-1 and J usage is TRBJ2-3; a possible D gene is TRBD1 (6 bases). The length of the CDR3 is 15 residues. CDR1 and CDR2 from the germline V gene are SGHRS and YFSETQ. Between the trimmed V and J ends, which lost 0 bases and 5 bases, there was a span of 13 bases. CDR3 sequence reads: CASSLAGGREDTQYF. For the CDR3, the DNA is TGCGCCAGCAGCTTGGCTGGGGGCCGTGAAGATACGCAGTATTTT.